Listed here are 14 T cell receptor beta chains from one sample, sequenced in a study of long-term antiretroviral therapy in people with HIV (dated 2022 in TCRdb). The immunoSEQ hsTCRB v3.0 assay was used at survey level resolution to sequence the TRB variable region. The table was pulled from immuneACCESS by TCRdb, which kept in-frame rearrangements only. Such tables lose some clones; where checked, under half of the loss comes from unresolved V genes, and the rest has no known cause. The sample includes about 17,000 clones, with about 86% observed a single time. The ten largest clones add up to 6.5% to 8.5% of the sample. Sequences were derived from unsorted PBMCs, sampled 0.1 years after starting antiretroviral therapy. The source is a man aged 18 to 30 with HIV.

As DNA, the CDR3 is TGTGCCAGCTCACCGGGACAGGGAGAAGATACGCAGTATTTT. Protein sequence: CASSPGQGEDTQYF. The V call is TRBV18, the J call TRBJ2-3; 9 positions match TRBD1. Germline-derived CDR1 and CDR2 are KGHSH and LQKENI. This CDR3 spans 14 amino acids. J gave up 5 bases and V 3 bases, and 3 bases lay outside the gene matches. Supplemented by reference TRBV18 and TRBJ2-3, the full variable domain reads NAGVMQNPRHLVRRRGQEARLRCSPMKGHSHVYWYRQLPEEGLKFMVYLQKENIIDESGMPKERFSAEFPKEGPSILRIQQVVRGDSAAYFCASSPGQGEDTQYFGPGTRLTVL.

The rearrangement links TRBV19 to TRBJ1-5; D is possibly TRBD1 (6 bases). Deletions cut 0 bases from V and 4 bases from J, with 19 bases between. From germline, CDR1 is LNHDA and CDR2 SQIVND (reference sequence). The CDR3 sequence is 18 residues long. The CDR3 spells CASSIDLGGGQPNQPQHF. The CDR3 coding sequence is TGTGCCAGTAGTATAGATCTGGGAGGCGGACAGCCTAATCAGCCCCAGCATTTT.

The V gene is TRBV25-1, the J gene TRBJ1-2; 7 bases are shared with TRBD1. The V segment lost 1 base and the J segment 7 bases; nucleotides outside the gene matches: 12. CDR1 and CDR2 from the germline V gene are MGHDK and SYGVNS. This CDR3 is 16 amino acids long. CDR3 nucleotides: TGTGCCAGCAGTGAATTGCTTCAGGGGGAACTCCTTGGCTACACCTTC. Its protein product is CASSELLQGELLGYTF.

The chain carries TRBV9 and TRBJ2-1; D not certain. This CDR3 has 14 amino acids. Trimming removed 8 bases at V and 4 bases at J, with 16 bases between. Germline V gene sequence: CDR1 SGDLS, CDR2 YYNGEE. CDR3 region: CASNTPGRYNEQFF. As DNA, the CDR3 is TGTGCCAGTAACACCCCGGGTCGGTACAATGAGCAGTTCTTC.

The chain carries TRBV10-3 and TRBJ2-2; 11 bases agree with TRBD2. Germline V gene sequence: CDR1 ENHRY, CDR2 SYGVKD. After removal of 7 bases from V and 4 bases from J, the junction contained 2 bases not matched to a gene. The CDR3 spans 14 residues. The CDR3 sequence: CAIKGLAATGELFF. For the CDR3, the DNA is TGTGCCATCAAGGGACTAGCGGCCACCGGGGAGCTGTTTTTT.

This chain links TRBV7-9 with TRBJ2-4; D is ambiguous. There are 13 residues in the CDR3. Germline CDR1 reads SEHNR; CDR2 reads FQNEAQ (reference sequence). Trimming took 3 bases from V and 8 from J, leaving 11 bases between them. The CDR3, as DNA: TGTGCCAGCAGCTTGTTAGGGTTAGACATTCAGTACTTC. Amino acid sequence: CASSLLGLDIQYF.

The rearrangement uses TRBV18 and TRBJ1-3; D is ambiguous. Per germline, CDR1 KGHSH and CDR2 LQKENI. Trimming shortened V by 3 bases and J by 1 base, and 10 bases separated the two germline ends. The CDR3 is 15 amino acids. Here the CDR3 reads CASSPVSSSGNTIYF. CDR3 in DNA: TGTGCCAGCTCACCCGTCTCGAGTTCTGGAAACACCATATATTTT.

This chain uses TRBV13 with TRBJ2-7; D not resolved. V lost 4 bases, J lost 0 bases, and 7 bases lay in between. The germline CDR1 and CDR2 sequences are PRHDT and FYEKMQ (reference sequence). The CDR3 has 13 amino acids. DNA of the CDR3: TGTGCCAGCAGCTCCAGGAGCTCCTACGAGCAGTACTTC. It encodes CASSSRSSYEQYF.

The chain couples TRBV18 to TRBJ2-3; D is undetermined. The CDR3 contains 16 residues. CDR1 and CDR2 from the germline V gene are KGHSH and LQKENI. V gave up 4 bases and J gave up 3 bases, with 17 bases separating them. CDR3 residues: CASSRSNRGGTDTQYF. The CDR3 DNA reads as TGTGCCAGCTCACGCAGTAACAGAGGCGGAACAGATACGCAGTATTTT. The full variable domain, in which reference TRBV18 and TRBJ2-3 provide the parts outside the CDR3, is NAGVMQNPRHLVRRRGQEARLRCSPMKGHSHVYWYRQLPEEGLKFMVYLQKENIIDESGMPKERFSAEFPKEGPSILRIQQVVRGDSAAYFCASSRSNRGGTDTQYFGPGTRLTVL.

In DNA, the CDR3 is TGTGCCAGCAGTGAAAATGACAGCGGATACTATGGCTACACCTTC. It codes for CASSENDSGYYGYTF. The chain is built from TRBV6-1 and TRBJ1-2; tentative D call: TRBD1 (5 bases). There are 15 residues in the CDR3. V was cut by 2 bases and J by 3 bases, with 13 bases left in between. Germline-derived CDR1 and CDR2 are MNHNS and SASEGT.

The CDR3 DNA sequence: TGTGCCAGCAGCTTAGGTTCGGGGACTTCAGACTACGAGCAGTACTTC. This gives the protein CASSLGSGTSDYEQYF. The rearrangement joins TRBV7-2 to TRBJ2-7, with D perhaps TRBD2 (6 bases). CDR1 and CDR2 (germline): SGHTA, FQGNSA. V lost 1 base and J 3 bases, leaving 16 bases between the germline ends. This CDR3 has 16 residues.

The rearrangement links TRBV5-1 to TRBJ2-2; D not resolved. V lost 4 bases and J 0 bases, leaving 13 bases between the germline ends. CDR1 SGHRS and CDR2 YFSETQ come from the germline V gene. The CDR3 loop spans 16 amino acids. The CDR3 sequence: CASSVHINPNTGELFF. DNA of the CDR3: TGCGCCAGCAGCGTACACATTAACCCGAACACCGGGGAGCTGTTTTTT.

The CDR3 DNA sequence: TGTGCCTGGAGTGTCAATGGGGACTATGGCTACACCTTC. Its translation is CAWSVNGDYGYTF. The genes are TRBV30 and TRBJ1-2, with D hard to call. Deletions cut 0 bases from V and 3 bases from J, with 8 bases between. The CDR3 totals 13 residues. CDR1 and CDR2 from the germline V gene are GTSNPN and SVGIG (reference sequence).

The V gene is TRBV6-5, the J gene TRBJ2-1; D ambiguous. The V and J ends lost 5 bases and 6 bases respectively, with 8 bases between them. Per germline, CDR1 MNHEY and CDR2 SVGAGI. The CDR3 extends over 12 amino acids. CDR3 amino acids: CASSGNINEQFF. The CDR3 DNA is TGTGCCAGCAGTGGAAACATCAATGAGCAGTTCTTC.